This T cell receptor (beta chain) appears in the sequencing data of a study of T cells in Graves' hyperthyroidism and ophthalmopathy (dated by TCRdb to about 2019). Describing the broader study: Peripheral blood samples were taken at the time of initial diagnosis, prior to any treatment. The 75 to 100 discovery patients were randomly divided into training and test sets at a 7:3 ratio. Following sampling, methimazole starting at 30 mg daily was given to hyperthyroidism patients, and high-dose intravenous methylprednisolone was given to ophthalmopathy patients. Prospective prediction of ophthalmopathy was tested in an independent validation cohort consisting of roughly 19 hyperthyroidism patients and 15 or so patients who later progressed to ophthalmopathy. TCR V-J signatures able to tell the groups apart were searched for in a discovery cohort of 90 to 100 patients, of whom 40 to 45 had Graves' ophthalmopathy and around 56 had stable Graves' hyperthyroidism. TCR Vbeta CDR3 sequencing of 120 to 150 peripheral blood samples (approximately 44 ophthalmopathy, 70 to 85 hyperthyroidism and roughly 17 progressor patients) is reported in the paper. In six Graves' hyperthyroidism patients, the study also compared T-cell repertoires from thyroid tissue with T-cell repertoires from blood.

A note on this clonotype: Its binding antigen is unknown. A much more abundant neighbour one base away suggests this may be a read error.

The TCR beta CDR3 regions were amplified from the RNA transcripts. A first-round RT-PCR of the TCR CDR3 used the HTBI primer set with the Qiagen OneStep RT-PCR kit. The libraries were constructed in a second round of multiplex PCR and then size-selected and purified. Sequencing of the libraries was done on an Illumina HiSeq2000 using paired-end 100 bp reads. The authors processed their data as follows. SOAPnuke was used to process the raw data, removing reads that contained adapters or uncalled bases, had a mean Phred below 15, or lacked an exact match to the constant primer or identifier. COPE v1.2.5 was used to merge the high-quality paired reads, and each unique nucleotide sequence was defined as a clonotype. Clonotypes were aligned to IMGT TRBV, TRBD and TRBJ reference segments using MiTCR v1.1. Only V-J combinations with frequency above 0.0001, covering about 99% of repertoires, were analysed. A TCS score was defined as the ratio of F50 (clonal expansion) to E x V (chaos), with BLOSUM62-based TCRdist applied between CDR3 peptides within each V-J. Welch's t-statistics and random forest reduced approximately 520 V-J features to roughly 13, which were used in a naive Bayes classifier (R e1071). TCRdb handled the public reads itself, with Q25 trimming in fastp and clone calling in MiXCR, and kept productive beta chains. Each entry is one CDR3 protein sequence, shown with its most common DNA and genes. TCRdb, rather than the study authors, made the V and J calls. The sample contains 75,000 to 100,000 distinct CDR3 sequences, under 65% of them found a single time. The ten largest clonotypes hold around 30% of the sample.

Study-level results and caveats: Blood samples also contained most of the expanded thyroid clonotypes (frequency above 0.001), which suggests that blood repertoires may reflect thyroid immune responses. In validation, the model predicted progression to ophthalmopathy with about 71% sensitivity and about 72% specificity, a median of 6.5 months before onset. Ophthalmopathy was separated from stable hyperthyroidism by a 13 V-J signature model, with over 85% sensitivity and about 81% specificity obtained in cross-validation and 80%/75% obtained in testing. Sample size was not statistically predetermined, and blinding of investigators to group allocation was not performed.

Stable Graves' hyperthyroidism was defined as the absence of progression to ophthalmopathy over 18 months of follow-up. Hyperthyroidism patients were aged 18 to 65 years and newly diagnosed, with disease duration of less than 2 months. Patients with uncontrolled infections, other autoimmune diseases, pregnancy or lactation were excluded. Clinical symptoms, serum thyroxine and TRAb, thyroid ultrasound, and orbital computed tomography formed the basis for the diagnoses. PBMCs were isolated from approximately 10 ml of fresh peripheral blood by Ficoll-Paque density gradient centrifugation. Trizol reagent was used to extract total RNA, and RNA quality was then checked on an Agilent 2100 Bioanalyzer. The CDR3, from cysteine to phenylalanine, totals 15 residues. Of all the DNA, just the CDR3 is kept, 45 bases in frame from base 1. The germline V gene encodes CDR1 SGHTA and CDR2 FQGNSA.

The sequencing input was blood. The TCR originated in a woman aged 40 to 49 with Graves' hyperthyroidism. The chain couples TRBV7-2 to TRBJ1-1; the central 7 bases match TRBD1. This receptor has the CDR3 CASSQLDRDNTGAFF. The nucleotides read TGTGCCAGCAGCCAATTAGACAGGGACAACACTGGAGCTTTCTTT. Joined to the reference TRBV7-2 and TRBJ1-1 proteins, this CDR3 gives the full variable domain: GAGVSQSPSNKVTEKGKDVELRCDPISGHTALYWYRQSLGQGLEFLIYFQGNSAPDKSGLPSDRFSAERTGGSVSTLTIQRTQQEDSAVYLCASSQLDRDNTGAFFGQGTRLTVV.